This paragraph reports one TCR beta chain. Its target is unknown. Per CD8+ T cell subset, triplicate sorts of 300,000 cells each were done. This CDR3 has 14 residues. The germline V gene encodes CDR1 LGHNA and CDR2 YSLEER. Libraries of TRB cDNA were made by 5' RACE and carried UMIs. TCRdb re-called the 5' RACE reads and shows each CDR3 protein once, DNA omitted. Recorded for this sample: 65,000 to 75,000 distinct CDR3 sequences. The data originate from a study of CXCR3-negative and CXCR3-positive naive CD8 T cells. Study findings and constraints: Similarly elevated diversity marked both naive subsets, with memory CD8+ cells showing far lower diversity. Naive subsets did not differ in surface CD5, and the authors estimated TCR strength using properties of the TRB CDR3. Similar TRBV-TRBJ usage characterized naive CXCR3-negative and CXCR3-positive cells; memory cells differed.

The specimen sequenced was naive CXCR3- CD8+ T cells from blood. Described subset: CD45RO-CCR7+CD27+CD95- naive CD8+ T cells lacking CXCR3 (TNR3-). This sequence was found in a human donor in good health. Some clones in this sample may be carry-over from other donors' samples. This chain links TRBV4-3 with TRBJ2-7; with no DNA, the TCRdb D assignment of TRBD1 cannot be verified. The CDR3: CASSQTTETYEQYF.